The T cell receptor beta chain described here comes from a study of Graves' ophthalmopathy and Graves' hyperthyroidism. General study findings and limits: Also, most clonotypes expanded in the thyroid above 0.001 frequency appeared in blood. Prediction of ophthalmopathy progression reached approximately 64% sensitivity and around 75% specificity.

Germline V gene lookup returns CDR1 MNHEY and CDR2 SVGAGI. Trimming removed 2 bases from V and 5 bases from J, with 10 bases in between. The CDR3 has 13 residues. RNA served as the template for amplifying TCR beta CDR3 regions. Scientists carried out first-round RT-PCR using HTBI primers and then a second-round multiplex PCR. Each CDR3 protein is one row after TCRdb ran MiXCR on the multiplex PCR reads. The sample gives around 1.1 million distinct CDR3 sequences, 35% to 40% of which show up once; around 10% is in the top ten. This clonotype was counted a few times. Its target is unknown. This clonotype originated in an adult man with Graves' hyperthyroidism. The gene calls are TRBV6-5 and TRBJ2-7; D not certain. The sample taken for sequencing was peripheral blood or thyroid tissue (not recorded which). CDR3 protein: CASSYRSPDEQYF. The CDR3 DNA sequence: TGTGCCAGCAGTTACCGATCGCCGGACGAGCAGTACTTC.